This T cell receptor (beta chain) derives from a study of cytomegalovirus exposure and HLA in healthy donors. Study in general: An early release of data contained 75 million to 100 million unique TCRs, which came from HLA-typed donors.

J was trimmed by 6 bases and V by 5 bases; bases with no gene match: 9. The length of the CDR3 is 14 residues. The germline CDR1 and CDR2 sequences are SEHNR and FQNEAQ (reference sequence). Vbeta (60) and Jbeta (13) primers were used in the PCR. Data came from immunoSEQ multiplex PCR; TCRdb stores just in-frame clones and leaves some out. The sample contains 100,000 to 150,000 clones, roughly four fifths of which appear only once. General study results and limits: When a later analysis compared HLA-associated TCR beta chains with equally common others, the HLA-associated chains turned out to be more clonally expanded and to have lower generation probabilities.

Turning to this clone: The antigen is unknown.

The receptor's source is a boy aged 2-9 years in good health and CMV-seronegative. Source material: PBMCs. The chain links TRBV7-9 to TRBJ1-2; 7 bases align to TRBD1. CDR3 region: CASSTEWDSDGYTF. In DNA, the CDR3 is TGTGCCAGCAGCACCGAATGGGACAGCGATGGCTACACCTTC.